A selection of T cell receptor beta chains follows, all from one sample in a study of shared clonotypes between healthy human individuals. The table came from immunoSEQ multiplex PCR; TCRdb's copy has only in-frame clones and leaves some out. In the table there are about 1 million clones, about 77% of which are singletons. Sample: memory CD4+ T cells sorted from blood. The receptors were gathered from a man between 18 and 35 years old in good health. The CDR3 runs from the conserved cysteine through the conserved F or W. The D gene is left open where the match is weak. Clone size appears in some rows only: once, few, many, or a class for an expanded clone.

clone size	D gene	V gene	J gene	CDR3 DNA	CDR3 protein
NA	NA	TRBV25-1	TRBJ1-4	TGTGCCAGCAGTGAACAGGGGCAAAAAGAAAAACTGTTTTTT	CASSEQGQKEKLFF
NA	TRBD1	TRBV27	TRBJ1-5	TGTGCCAGTTACGGGACAGCTCCTCATCAGCCCCAGCATTTT	CASYGTAPHQPQHF
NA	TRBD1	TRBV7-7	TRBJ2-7	TGTGCTAGCAGCCGGGACAGGGGCTACGAGCAGTACTTC	CASSRDRGYEQYF
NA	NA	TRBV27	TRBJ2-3	TGTGCCAGCAAGTTGGCAGATACGCAGTATTTT	CASKLADTQYF
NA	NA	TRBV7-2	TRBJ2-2	TGTGCCAGCAGCCTTATGGATCCCACGAACACCGGGGAGCTGTTTTTT	CASSLMDPTNTGELFF
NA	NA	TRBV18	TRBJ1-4	TGTGCCACCCGGGATGAAATTAATGAAAAACTGTTTTTT	CATRDEINEKLFF
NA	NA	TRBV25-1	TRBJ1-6	TGTGCCAGCAGTGAATTCGGGGGTTGGGATTCACCCCTCCACTTT	CASSEFGGWDSPLHF
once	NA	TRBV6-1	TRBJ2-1	TGTGCCAGCCTGATAGGGGTCGGACTCTACAATGAGCAGTTCTTC	CASLIGVGLYNEQFF
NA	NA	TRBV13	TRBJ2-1	TGTGCCAGCAGCTTAGACGGGGGCCGCAACAATGAGCAGTTCTTC	CASSLDGGRNNEQFF
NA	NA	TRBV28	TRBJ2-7	TGTGCCAGCAGTTTTCACATGGTGGACCTGAGGGGTTACGAGCAGTACTTC	CASSFHMVDLRGYEQYF
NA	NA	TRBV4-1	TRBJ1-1	TGCGCCAGCAGCCAAGGCAGGGTCCCTGAAGCTTTCTTT	CASSQGRVPEAFF
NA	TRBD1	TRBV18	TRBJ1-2	TGTGCCAGCTCACTGGACAGGGAGTATGGCTACACCTTC	CASSLDREYGYTF
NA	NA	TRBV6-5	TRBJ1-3	TGTGCCAGCACCAAGACCGGCTCTGGAAACACCATATATTTT	CASTKTGSGNTIYF
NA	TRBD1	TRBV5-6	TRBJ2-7	TGTGCCAGCAGCCCCGGGACAGGGGTTGGGGAGCAGTACTTC	CASSPGTGVGEQYF
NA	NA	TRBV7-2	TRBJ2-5	TGTGCCAGCAGCTTCGGTCGAGAGACCCAGTACTTC	CASSFGRETQYF
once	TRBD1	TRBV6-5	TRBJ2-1	TGTGCCAGTCAAGGGACAGGGAACAATGAGCAGTTCTTC	CASQGTGNNEQFF
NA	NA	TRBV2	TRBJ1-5	TGTGCCAGCAAAGGGGAATACAATCAGCCCCAGCATTTT	CASKGEYNQPQHF
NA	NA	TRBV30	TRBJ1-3	TGTGCCTGGAGTCCAAGGGGGGGGCCCTCTGGAAACACCATATATTTT	CAWSPRGGPSGNTIYF
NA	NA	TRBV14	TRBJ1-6	TGTGCCAGCAGCCAAGAACGGTTAAGCTCCTATAATTCACCCCTCCACTTT	CASSQERLSSYNSPLHF
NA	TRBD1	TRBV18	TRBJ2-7	TGTGCCAGCTCATCAACGCTACTCTTGACAGGGAGCTCCTACGAGCAGTACTTC	CASSSTLLLTGSSYEQYF
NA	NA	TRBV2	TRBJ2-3	TGTGCCAGCAGTGGTGCAGATACGCAGTATTTT	CASSGADTQYF
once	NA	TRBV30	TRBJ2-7	TGTGCCTGCTCACTGGGGCCGAAGCAGTACTTC	CACSLGPKQYF
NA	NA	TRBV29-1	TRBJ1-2	TGCAGCGTTGATCCCTACCGGTATGGCTACACCTTC	CSVDPYRYGYTF
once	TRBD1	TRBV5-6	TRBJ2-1	TGTGCCAGCAGGCGGCAGGGGGATGAGCAGTTCTTC	CASRRQGDEQFF
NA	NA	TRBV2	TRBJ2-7	TGTGCCACCGGGGGGCTAGCGGTAAACTACGAGCAGTACTTC	CATGGLAVNYEQYF
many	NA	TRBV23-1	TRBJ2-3	TGCGCCAGCAGTCAAAACTGCCAGTGGCAGAGCACAGATACGCAGTATTTT	CASSQNCQWQSTDTQYF
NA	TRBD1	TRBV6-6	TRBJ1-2	TGTGCCAGCAGTTACCAGGGGGAGGGCTATGGCTACACCTTC	CASSYQGEGYGYTF
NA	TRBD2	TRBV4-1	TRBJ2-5	TGCGCCAGCAGCCCTCTAGCGGGGGGGCCAGAGACCCAGTACTTC	CASSPLAGGPETQYF
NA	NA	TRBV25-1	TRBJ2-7	TGTGCCAGCAGTGACGCTGAGAGGCCTGGAGGCTACGAGCAGTACTTC	CASSDAERPGGYEQYF
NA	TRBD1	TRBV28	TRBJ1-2	TGTGCCAGCAGTTCAGGGGGGTTCTATGGCTACACCTTC	CASSSGGFYGYTF
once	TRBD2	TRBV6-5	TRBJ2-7	TGTGCCAGCAACAACCTTTCGGGAGGCGAGCAGTACTTC	CASNNLSGGEQYF
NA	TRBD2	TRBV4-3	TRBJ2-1	TGCGCCAGCAGCCAAGATTGGACTAGCGGGAGTCCTCACTCCTACAATGAGCAGTTCTTC	CASSQDWTSGSPHSYNEQFF
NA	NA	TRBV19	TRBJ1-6	TGTGCCAGTAGGTCCCCAGGGGATAATTCACCCCTCCACTTT	CASRSPGDNSPLHF
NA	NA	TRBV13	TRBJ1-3	TGTGCCAGCAGCCCCCGGGACCCGGCTTTAGGAAACACCATATATTTT	CASSPRDPALGNTIYF
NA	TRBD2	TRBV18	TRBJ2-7	TGTGCCAGCTCACCAGCGGGGGTGGTGTCCTCTGAGCAGTACTTC	CASSPAGVVSSEQYF
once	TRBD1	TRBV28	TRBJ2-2	TGTGCCAGCAGTTCACAGGGGGCGGGGACCGGGGAGCTGTTTTTT	CASSSQGAGTGELFF
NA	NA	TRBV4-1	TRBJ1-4	TGCGCCAGCAGCCAATCGAGGGGCCCCGTTAATGAAAAACTGTTTTTT	CASSQSRGPVNEKLFF
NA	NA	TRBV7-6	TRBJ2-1	TGTGCCAGCAGCTTAGGCCGGGGGAACAATGAGCAGTTCTTC	CASSLGRGNNEQFF
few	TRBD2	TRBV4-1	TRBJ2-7	TGCGCCAGCAGCCAAGAGAGGGTAGCGGGAGCGCCTCTGGCCTACGAGCAGTACTTC	CASSQERVAGAPLAYEQYF
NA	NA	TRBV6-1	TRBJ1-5	TGTGCCAGCAGTGAAGATTGGCGGGGTTACAATTCTCAGCCCCAGCATTTT	CASSEDWRGYNSQPQHF
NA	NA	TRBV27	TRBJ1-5	TGTGCCAGCAGTTTTGGGGCTAGCAATCAGCCCCAGCATTTT	CASSFGASNQPQHF
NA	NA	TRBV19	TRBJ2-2	TGTGCCAGTAGTATTGTTCTGTACACCGGGGAGCTGTTTTTT	CASSIVLYTGELFF
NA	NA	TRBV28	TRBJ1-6	TGTGCCAGCATCCAGGCGGGGGTAAATTCACCCCTCCACTTT	CASIQAGVNSPLHF
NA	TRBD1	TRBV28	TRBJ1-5	TGTGCCGGGGGGACCGGGACAGGGTCCATCGATCAGCCCCAGCATTTT	CAGGTGTGSIDQPQHF
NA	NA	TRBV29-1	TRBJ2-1	TGCAGCGTTGACAGGGAAGGCTACAATGAGCAGTTCTTC	CSVDREGYNEQFF
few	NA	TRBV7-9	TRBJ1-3	TGTGCCAGCAGCCCGGACAGCTCTGGAAACACCATATATTTT	CASSPDSSGNTIYF
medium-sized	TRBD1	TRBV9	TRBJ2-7	TGTGCCAGCAGCGTGAGCCCCGGGACAGGGGAGGGCGAGCAGTACTTC	CASSVSPGTGEGEQYF
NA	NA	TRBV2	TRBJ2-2	TGTGCCAGCAGTGAAAGTTACACCGGGGAGCTGTTTTTT	CASSESYTGELFF